This T cell receptor (beta chain) was obtained from a study of CD8+ T cells in alopecia areata. After isolation, RNA underwent reverse transcription to generate cDNA as the sequencing template. Produced via immunoSEQ multiplex PCR; TCRdb's table is partial and in-frame only. The profile shows 150,000 or so clones, approximately 49% of them singletons. The TCR originated in a human donor with alopecia areata. The sequencing here drew on CD8+ T cells sorted from blood, taken at week 0.

This CDR3 reads CASSSGLSGQISYEQYF. The DNA for the CDR3 is TGCGCCAGCAGCTCCGGACTAAGCGGGCAAATCTCCTACGAGCAGTACTTC. The chain employs TRBV5-1 and TRBJ2-7, with D possibly being TRBD2 (6 bases). The CDR3 runs 17 residues. Germline V gene sequence: CDR1 SGHRS, CDR2 YFSETQ. The ends were cut back, 3 bases at V and 0 bases at J, with 19 bases in the middle.